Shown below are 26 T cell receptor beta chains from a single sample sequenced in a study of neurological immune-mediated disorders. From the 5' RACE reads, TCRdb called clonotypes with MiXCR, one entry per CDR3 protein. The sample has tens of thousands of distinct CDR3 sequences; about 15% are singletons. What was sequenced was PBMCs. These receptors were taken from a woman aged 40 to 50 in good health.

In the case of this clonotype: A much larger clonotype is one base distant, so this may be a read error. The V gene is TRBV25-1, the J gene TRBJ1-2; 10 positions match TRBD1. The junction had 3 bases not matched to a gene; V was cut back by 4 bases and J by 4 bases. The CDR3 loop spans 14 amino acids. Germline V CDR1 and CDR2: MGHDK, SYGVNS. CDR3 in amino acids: CASSVRQGAYGYTF. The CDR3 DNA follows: TGTGCCAGCAGTGTGCGACAGGGGGCCTATGGCTACACCTTC.

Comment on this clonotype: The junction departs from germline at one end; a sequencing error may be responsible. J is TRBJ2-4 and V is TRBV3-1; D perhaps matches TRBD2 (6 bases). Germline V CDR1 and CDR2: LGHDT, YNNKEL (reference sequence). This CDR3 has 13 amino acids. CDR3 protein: CASSSPAGYIQYF. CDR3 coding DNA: TGTGCCAGCAGCAGCCCCGCGGGGTACATACAGTACTTC.

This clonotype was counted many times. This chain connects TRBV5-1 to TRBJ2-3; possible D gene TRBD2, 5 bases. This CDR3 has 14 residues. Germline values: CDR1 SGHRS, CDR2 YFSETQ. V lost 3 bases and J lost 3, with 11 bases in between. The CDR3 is CASSSQRSTDTQYF. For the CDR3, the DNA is TGCGCCAGCAGCTCCCAGCGGTCAACAGATACGCAGTATTTT. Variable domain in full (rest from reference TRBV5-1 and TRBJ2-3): KAGVTQTPRYLIKTRGQQVTLSCSPISGHRSVSWYQQTPGQGLQFLFEYFSETQRNKGNFPGRFSGRQFSNSRSEMNVSTLELGDSALYLCASSSQRSTDTQYFGPGTRLTVL.

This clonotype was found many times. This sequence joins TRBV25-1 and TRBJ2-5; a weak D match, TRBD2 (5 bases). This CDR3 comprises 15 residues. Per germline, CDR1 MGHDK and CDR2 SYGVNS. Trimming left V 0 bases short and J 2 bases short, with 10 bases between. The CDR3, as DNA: TGTGCCAGCAGTGAATATAAAAGCGGTCAAGAGACCCAGTACTTC. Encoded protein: CASSEYKSGQETQYF.

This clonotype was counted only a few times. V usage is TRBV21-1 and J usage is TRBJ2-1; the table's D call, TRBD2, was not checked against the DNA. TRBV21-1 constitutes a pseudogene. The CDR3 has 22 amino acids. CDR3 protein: CASSYLLGLAGETLSSYNEQFF. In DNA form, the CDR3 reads TGTGCCAGCAGTTATCTTCTAGGACTAGCGGGGGAGACCTTAAGCTCCTACAATGAGCAGTTCTTC.

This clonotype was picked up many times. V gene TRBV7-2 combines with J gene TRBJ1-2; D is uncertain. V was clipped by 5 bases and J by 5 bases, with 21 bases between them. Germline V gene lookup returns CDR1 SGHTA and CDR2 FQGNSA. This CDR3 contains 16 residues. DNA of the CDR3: TGTGCCAGCAGCCACAGACTGAGCCTTTCGTTATATGGCTACACCTTC. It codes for CASSHRLSLSLYGYTF.

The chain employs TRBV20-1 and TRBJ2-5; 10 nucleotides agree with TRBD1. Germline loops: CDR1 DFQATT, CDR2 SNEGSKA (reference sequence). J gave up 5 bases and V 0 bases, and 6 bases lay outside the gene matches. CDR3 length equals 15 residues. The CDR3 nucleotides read TGCAGTGCTAGAGATTTGGGACAGGGGAGGGAGACCCAGTACTTC. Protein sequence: CSARDLGQGRETQYF.

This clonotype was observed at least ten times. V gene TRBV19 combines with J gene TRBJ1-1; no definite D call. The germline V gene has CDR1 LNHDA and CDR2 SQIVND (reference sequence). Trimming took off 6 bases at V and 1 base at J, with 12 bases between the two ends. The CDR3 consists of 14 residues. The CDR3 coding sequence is TGTGCCAGTAGCGTAATCCTGTCGAACACTGAAGCTTTCTTT. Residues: CASSVILSNTEAFF.

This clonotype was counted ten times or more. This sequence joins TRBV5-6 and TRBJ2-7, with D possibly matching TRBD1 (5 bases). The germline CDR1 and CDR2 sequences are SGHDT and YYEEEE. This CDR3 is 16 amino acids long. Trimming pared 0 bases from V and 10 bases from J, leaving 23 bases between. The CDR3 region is CASSLGPVGRASIQYV. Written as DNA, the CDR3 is TGTGCCAGCAGCTTGGGCCCCGTCGGCAGGGCGTCGATACAGTACGTC.

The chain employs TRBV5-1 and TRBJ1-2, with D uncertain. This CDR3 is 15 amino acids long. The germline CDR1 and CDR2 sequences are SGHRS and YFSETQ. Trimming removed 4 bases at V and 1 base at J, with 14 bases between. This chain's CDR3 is CASSLLPSVNYGYTF. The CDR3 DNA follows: TGCGCCAGCAGCCTCCTCCCCTCAGTTAACTATGGCTACACCTTC.

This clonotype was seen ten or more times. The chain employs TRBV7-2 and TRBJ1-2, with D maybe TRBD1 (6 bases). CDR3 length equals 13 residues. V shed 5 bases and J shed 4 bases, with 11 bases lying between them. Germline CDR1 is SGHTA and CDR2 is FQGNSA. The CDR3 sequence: CASSTGGAYGYTF. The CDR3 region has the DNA TGTGCCAGCAGCACCGGGGGGGCCTATGGCTACACCTTC.

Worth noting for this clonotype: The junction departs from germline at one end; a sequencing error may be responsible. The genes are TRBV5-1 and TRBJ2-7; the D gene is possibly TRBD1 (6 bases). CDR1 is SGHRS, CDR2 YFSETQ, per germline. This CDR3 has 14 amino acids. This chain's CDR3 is CARNPETGTYEQDF. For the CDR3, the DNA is TGCGCCAGGAATCCCGAGACAGGTACCTACGAGCAGGACTTC.

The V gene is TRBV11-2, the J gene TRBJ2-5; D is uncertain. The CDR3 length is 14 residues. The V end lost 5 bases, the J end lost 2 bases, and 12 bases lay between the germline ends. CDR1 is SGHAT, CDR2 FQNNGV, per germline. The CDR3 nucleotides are TGTGCCAGCAGCACCTGGACGAGGCAAGAGACCCAGTACTTC. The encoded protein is CASSTWTRQETQYF.

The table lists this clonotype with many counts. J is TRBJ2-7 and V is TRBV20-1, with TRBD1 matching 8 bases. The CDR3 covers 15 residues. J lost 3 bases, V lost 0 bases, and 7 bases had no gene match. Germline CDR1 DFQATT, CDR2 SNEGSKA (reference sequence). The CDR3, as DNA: TGCAGTGCTAGAGATGCCAGGGGGCCCGACTACGAGCAGTACGTC. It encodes CSARDARGPDYEQYV.

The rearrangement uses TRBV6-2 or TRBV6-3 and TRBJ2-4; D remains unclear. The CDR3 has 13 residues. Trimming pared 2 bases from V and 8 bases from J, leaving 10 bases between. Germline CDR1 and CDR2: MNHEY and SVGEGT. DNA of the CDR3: TGTGCCAGCAGTTACGGGGATTTGGACATTCAGTACTTC. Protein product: CASSYGDLDIQYF.

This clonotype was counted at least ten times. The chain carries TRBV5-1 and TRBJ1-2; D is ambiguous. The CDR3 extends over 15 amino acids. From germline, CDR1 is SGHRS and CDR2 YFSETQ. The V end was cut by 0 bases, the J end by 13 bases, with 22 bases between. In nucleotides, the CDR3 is TGCGCCAGCAGCTTGGTGGCGGGTAGTGACCAGGCCCGCACCTTC. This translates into CASSLVAGSDQARTF. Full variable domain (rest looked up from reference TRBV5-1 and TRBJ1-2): KAGVTQTPRYLIKTRGQQVTLSCSPISGHRSVSWYQQTPGQGLQFLFEYFSETQRNKGNFPGRFSGRQFSNSRSEMNVSTLELGDSALYLCASSLVAGSDQARTFGSGTRLTVV.

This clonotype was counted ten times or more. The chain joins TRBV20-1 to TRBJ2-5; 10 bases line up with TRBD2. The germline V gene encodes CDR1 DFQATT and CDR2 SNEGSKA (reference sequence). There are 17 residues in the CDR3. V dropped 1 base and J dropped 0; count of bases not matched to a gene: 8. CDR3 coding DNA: TGCAGTGCTAGAGTTGTAGCGGGGGGCATCTACCAAGAGACCCAGTACTTC. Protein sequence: CSARVVAGGIYQETQYF.

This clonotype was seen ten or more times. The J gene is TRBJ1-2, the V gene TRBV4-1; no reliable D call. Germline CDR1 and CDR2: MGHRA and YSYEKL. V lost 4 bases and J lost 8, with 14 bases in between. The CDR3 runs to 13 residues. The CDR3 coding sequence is TGCGCCAGCAGCCTCGCCGGAATTGAAGGCTACACCTTC. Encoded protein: CASSLAGIEGYTF.

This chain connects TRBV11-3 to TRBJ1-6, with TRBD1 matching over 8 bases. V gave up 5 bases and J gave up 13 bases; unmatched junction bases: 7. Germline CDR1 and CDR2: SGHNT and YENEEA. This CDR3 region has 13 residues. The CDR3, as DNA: TGTGCCAGCAGCCTCGGACAGGGAGGGCCCCTCCACTTT. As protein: CASSLGQGGPLHF.

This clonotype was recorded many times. CDR3 amino acids: CASSPKGGTEAFF. The CDR3 coding sequence is TGTGCCAGCAGCCCCAAGGGGGGCACTGAAGCTTTCTTT. The genes are TRBV7-2 and TRBJ1-1, with a possible D match to TRBD1 (6 bases). V dropped 5 bases and J dropped 4 bases, with 11 bases sitting between them. The length of the CDR3 is 13 residues. Germline V gene data show CDR1 as SGHTA and CDR2 as FQGNSA. The full variable domain, completed using reference TRBV7-2 and TRBJ1-1, is GAGVSQSPSNKVTEKGKDVELRCDPISGHTALYWYRQSLGQGLEFLIYFQGNSAPDKSGLPSDRFSAERTGGSVSTLTIQRTQQEDSAVYLCASSPKGGTEAFFGQGTRLTVV.

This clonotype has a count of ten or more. CDR3 sequence: CASSPGGGADTQYF. In nucleotides, the CDR3 is TGTGCCAGCAGCCCCGGGGGGGGAGCAGATACGCAGTATTTT. The chain is built from TRBV6-2 or TRBV6-3 and TRBJ2-3; 8 nucleotides align to TRBD2. V lost 6 bases and J lost 4; bases outside the gene matches: 6. This CDR3 region has 14 residues. The V gene's germline CDR1 is MNHEY and CDR2 SVGEGT.

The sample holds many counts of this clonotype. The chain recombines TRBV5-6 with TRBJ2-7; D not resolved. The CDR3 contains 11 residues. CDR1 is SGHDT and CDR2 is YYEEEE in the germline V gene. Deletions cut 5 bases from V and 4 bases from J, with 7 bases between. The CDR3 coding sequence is TGTGCCAGCAGTAAGGGATACGAGCAGTACTTC. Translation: CASSKGYEQYF.

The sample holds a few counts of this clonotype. The CDR3 is CSARLAGVTDTQYF. Written as DNA, the CDR3 is TGCAGTGCTAGACTAGCGGGAGTCACAGATACGCAGTATTTT. The chain carries TRBV20-1 and TRBJ2-3; TRBD2 matches 10 bases. Germline V gene sequence: CDR1 DFQATT, CDR2 SNEGSKA (reference sequence). There are 14 residues in the CDR3. V dropped 2 bases and J dropped 2; count of bases not matched to a gene: 1.

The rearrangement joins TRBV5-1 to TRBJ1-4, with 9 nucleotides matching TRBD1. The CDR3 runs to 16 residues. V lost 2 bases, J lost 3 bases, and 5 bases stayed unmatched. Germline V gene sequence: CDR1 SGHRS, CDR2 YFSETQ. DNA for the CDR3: TGCGCCAGCAGCTTTGACAGGGGGAACGCTAATGAAAAACTGTTTTTT. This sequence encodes CASSFDRGNANEKLFF.

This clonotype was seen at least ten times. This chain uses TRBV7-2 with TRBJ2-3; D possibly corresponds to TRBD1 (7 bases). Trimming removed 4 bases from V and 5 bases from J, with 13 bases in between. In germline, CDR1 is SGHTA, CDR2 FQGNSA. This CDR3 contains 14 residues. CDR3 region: CASSSGGSGDTQYF. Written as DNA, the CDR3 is TGTGCCAGCAGCTCAGGGGGGTCCGGAGATACGCAGTATTTT.

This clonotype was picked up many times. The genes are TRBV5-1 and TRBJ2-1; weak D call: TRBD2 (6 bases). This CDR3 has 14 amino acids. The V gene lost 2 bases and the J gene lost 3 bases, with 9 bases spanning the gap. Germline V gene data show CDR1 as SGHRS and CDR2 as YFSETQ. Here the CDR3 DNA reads TGCGCCAGCAGCTTTGATAGCGGCTACAATGAGCAGTTCTTC. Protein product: CASSFDSGYNEQFF.